The 25 T cell receptor beta chains below were found in one sample sequenced in a study of glioma-infiltrating T cells after dendritic cell vaccination. TCRdb's copy holds only in-frame clones and misses some; the assay was immunoSEQ multiplex PCR. Here the sample spans approximately 64,000 clones, approximately 78% being singletons. Material: blood, obtained before dendritic cell vaccination. The receptors derive from a human donor with glioblastoma.

The chain recombines TRBV2 with TRBJ1-2, with D unresolved. Germline V CDR1 and CDR2: SNHLY, FYNNEI. V was shortened by 5 bases and J by 5 bases, with 6 bases between the two germline ends. CDR3 length: 11 amino acids. The CDR3 sequence is CASSPLYGYTF. The CDR3 coding sequence is TGTGCCAGCAGTCCCTTATATGGCTACACCTTC.

CDR3 in amino acids: CASRLGTSGTYEQYF. The CDR3 DNA is TGTGCCAGCCGTTTAGGGACTAGCGGGACCTACGAGCAGTACTTC. J is TRBJ2-7 and V is TRBV6-1; TRBD2 matches 13 bases. CDR1 is MNHNS, CDR2 SASEGT, per germline. With V trimmed by 8 bases and J by 2 bases, 6 bases remained unmatched. The CDR3 is made up of 15 amino acids.

The J gene is TRBJ2-5, the V gene TRBV5-1; D might be TRBD2 (7 bases). Trimming stripped 4 bases from V and 4 bases from J, with 23 bases between. The length of the CDR3 is 17 residues. Germline lookup yields CDR1 SGHRS and CDR2 YFSETQ. CDR3 in amino acids: CASSHSEGGSVAETQYF. CDR3 in DNA: TGCGCCAGCAGCCACTCCGAGGGGGGGTCGGTAGCAGAGACCCAGTACTTC. The variable domain in full, with the rest retrieved from reference TRBV5-1 and TRBJ2-5, is KAGVTQTPRYLIKTRGQQVTLSCSPISGHRSVSWYQQTPGQGLQFLFEYFSETQRNKGNFPGRFSGRQFSNSRSEMNVSTLELGDSALYLCASSHSEGGSVAETQYFGPGTRLLVL.

V is TRBV11-2 and J is TRBJ2-7; D perhaps matches TRBD2 (5 bases). The V end was cut by 4 bases, the J end by 2 bases, with 12 bases between. The CDR3 sequence is 14 residues long. The V gene's germline CDR1 is SGHAT and CDR2 FQNNGV. Written as DNA, the CDR3 is TGTGCCAGCAGCTCTATATCCGGGACCTACGAGCAGTACTTC. Translation gives CASSSISGTYEQYF.

This clone was detected only once. V usage is TRBV7-8 and J usage is TRBJ1-2; 11 nucleotides match TRBD1. Germline values: CDR1 SGHVS, CDR2 FQNEAQ. Losses at the gene ends were 5 bases for V and 8 bases for J; bases not matched to a gene: 7. This CDR3 is built from 14 residues. The DNA of the CDR3 is TGTGCCAGCAGCAGGACAGGGGGCGCGGGGGGCTACACCTTC. Protein: CASSRTGGAGGYTF. The full variable domain, rest sourced from reference TRBV7-8 and TRBJ1-2, is GAGVSQSPRYKVAKRGQDVALRCDPISGHVSLFWYQQALGQGPEFLTYFQNEAQLDKSGLPSDRFFAERPEGSVSTLKIQRTQQEDSAVYLCASSRTGGAGGYTFGSGTRLTVV.

Points on this clone: A read error may account for a junction end that differs from germline. This sequence joins TRBV28 and TRBJ1-1; possible D gene TRBD1, 6 bases. Germline assignment: CDR1 MDHEN and CDR2 SYDVKM. The CDR3 contains 14 residues. DNA of the CDR3: TGTGCCAGCATTTTAGGGGGGGTGACCACTGAAGCTTTCTTT. Protein sequence: CASILGGVTTEAFF.

J is TRBJ2-2 and V is TRBV21-1; the listed D gene, TRBD2, was not tested against the DNA. TRBV21-1 is listed as a pseudogene. This CDR3 spans 15 amino acids. CDR3 loop: CASSSLVRTAGELFF. In nucleotides, the CDR3 is TGTGCCAGCAGTTCACTAGTAAGGACCGCCGGGGAGCTGTTTTTT.

The J gene is TRBJ1-2, the V gene TRBV9; perhaps TRBD1 as D (6 bases). Germline V gene sequence: CDR1 SGDLS, CDR2 YYNGEE. CDR3 length: 14 residues. V was clipped by 0 bases and J by 5 bases, with 11 bases between them. The CDR3 sequence: CASSVESGDYGYTF. In nucleotides, the CDR3 is TGTGCCAGCAGCGTAGAATCAGGGGATTATGGCTACACCTTC.

The chain couples TRBV4-1 to TRBJ1-6; no definite D call. Germline V gives CDR1 MGHRA, CDR2 YSYEKL. This CDR3 has 17 amino acids. V dropped 0 bases and J dropped 4 bases, with 13 bases sitting between them. DNA for the CDR3: TGCGCCAGCAGCCAAGATCCTTTGCACAATTATAATTCACCCCTCCACTTT. It specifies CASSQDPLHNYNSPLHF.

The rearrangement uses TRBV28 and TRBJ1-3; D may be TRBD1 (6 bases). The CDR3 runs 14 residues. Germline V gene data show CDR1 as MDHEN and CDR2 as SYDVKM. V was shortened by 7 bases and J by 4 bases, with 14 bases between the two germline ends. Here the CDR3 reads CASTPGGPGNTIYF. DNA of the CDR3: TGTGCCAGCACCCCGGGGGGCCCGGGAAACACCATATATTTT. The full variable domain, with the rest looked up from reference TRBV28 and TRBJ1-3, is DVKVTQSSRYLVKRTGEKVFLECVQDMDHENMFWYRQDPGLGLRLIYFSYDVKMKEKGDIPEGYSVSREKKERFSLILESASTNQTSMYLCASTPGGPGNTIYFGEGSWLTVV.

This chain uses TRBV5-1 with TRBJ1-1, with TRBD1 matching over 8 bases. V dropped 0 bases and J dropped 4; count of bases not matched to a gene: 8. The CDR3 consists of 16 residues. Germline V gives CDR1 SGHRS, CDR2 YFSETQ. The CDR3 is CASSLAGQGHATEAFF. As DNA, the CDR3 is TGCGCCAGCAGCTTGGCCGGACAGGGCCACGCCACTGAAGCTTTCTTT.

In its sample, this clone was seen a few times. This rearrangement joins TRBV27 to TRBJ1-2; TRBD1 is a possible D gene (5 bases). V was cut by 6 bases and J by 14 bases, with 22 bases left in between. CDR1 and CDR2 (germline): MNHEY, SMNVEV (reference sequence). The CDR3 length is 13 residues. Here the CDR3 DNA reads TGTGCCAGCAGACGGGACTCTTGGTCCATCGGGACCTTC. Its translation: CASRRDSWSIGTF.

The V call is TRBV6-6, the J call TRBJ1-6; TRBD1 aligns across 8 bases. Germline CDR1 and CDR2: MNHNY and SVGAGI (reference sequence). The CDR3 extends over 16 amino acids. The V segment lost 6 bases and the J segment 4 bases; nucleotides outside the gene matches: 8. CDR3 amino acids: CASSSWTGPYNSPLHF. CDR3 coding DNA: TGTGCCAGCAGCTCTTGGACAGGGCCGTATAATTCACCCCTCCACTTT.

The genes are TRBV9 and TRBJ1-2; a possible D gene is TRBD1 (6 bases). V lost 0 bases, J lost 7 bases, and 10 bases lay in between. The CDR3 spans 13 residues. Germline V gives CDR1 SGDLS, CDR2 YYNGEE. CDR3 in amino acids: CASSVGRGGGYTF. DNA for the CDR3: TGTGCCAGCAGCGTAGGCAGGGGTGGTGGCTACACCTTC.

The rearrangement links TRBV5-4 to TRBJ2-7; no definite D call. This CDR3 comprises 15 residues. The germline V gene has CDR1 SGHNT and CDR2 YYREEE (reference sequence). Trimming removed 3 bases at V and 2 bases at J, with 15 bases between. Here the CDR3 reads CASSSFKEITYEQYF. The CDR3 nucleotides are TGTGCCAGCAGCTCCTTCAAGGAGATCACCTACGAGCAGTACTTC.

The J gene is TRBJ2-3, the V gene TRBV7-8, with 8 bases lining up with TRBD2. This CDR3 spans 18 amino acids. V trimming: 5 bases; J trimming: 2 bases; junction bases outside the gene matches: 15. CDR1 and CDR2 from the germline V gene are SGHVS and FQNEAQ. The CDR3 nucleotides read TGTGCCAGCAGCGCCCGACTAGCGTCCCCGCGACTCACAGATACGCAGTATTTT. Translating it yields CASSARLASPRLTDTQYF.

The J gene is TRBJ1-5, the V gene TRBV4-1; the match to TRBD1 covers 7 bases. This CDR3 comprises 15 residues. The junction had 8 bases not matched to a gene; V was cut back by 4 bases and J by 5 bases. Germline V gene lookup returns CDR1 MGHRA and CDR2 YSYEKL. CDR3 coding DNA: TGCGCCAGCAGCCGACGGACAGGAGGGGATCAGCCCCAGCATTTT. Amino acids: CASSRRTGGDQPQHF.

The chain joins TRBV5-1 to TRBJ1-1, with D unclear. The CDR3 spans 14 residues. Germline values: CDR1 SGHRS, CDR2 YFSETQ. The ends were cut back, 1 base at V and 0 bases at J, with 7 bases in the middle. CDR3 sequence (DNA): TGCGCCAGCAGCTTGCAACGGTTGAACACTGAAGCTTTCTTT. Amino acid sequence: CASSLQRLNTEAFF.

The V gene is TRBV28, the J gene TRBJ1-2, with 7 bases lining up with TRBD1. From germline, CDR1 is MDHEN and CDR2 SYDVKM. V lost 8 bases to trimming and J lost 4 bases; unmatched junction nucleotides: 10. The CDR3 is made up of 14 amino acids. The CDR3 coding sequence is TGTGCCAGCGAACAGGGGAAAGGGTCCTATGGCTACACCTTC. It yields the protein CASEQGKGSYGYTF.

There are a few counts of this clone. V gene TRBV28 combines with J gene TRBJ1-2; possibly TRBD1 for D (5 bases). With 4 bases removed from V and 4 bases from J, the gap between germline ends came to 13 bases. Germline V gene sequence: CDR1 MDHEN, CDR2 SYDVKM. The CDR3 is 14 residues long. CDR3 residues: CASSSGGVVYGYTF. CDR3 DNA: TGTGCCAGCAGTTCCGGGGGAGTGGTCTATGGCTACACCTTC.

The rearrangement uses TRBV15 and TRBJ1-4; TRBD1 aligns across 7 bases. The junction had 8 bases not matched to a gene; V was cut back by 1 base and J by 0 bases. This CDR3 is 18 amino acids long. CDR1 LNHNV and CDR2 YYDKDF come from the germline V gene (reference sequence). In DNA form, the CDR3 reads TGTGCCACCAGCAGAGGGGGTAGGGGGCGAACAACTAATGAAAAACTGTTTTTT. This codes for CATSRGGRGRTTNEKLFF.

The chain combines TRBV10-2 with TRBJ2-7, with 10 bases matching TRBD1. The V gene end was trimmed by 4 bases and the J gene end by 7 bases; junction bases not matched to a gene: 10. CDR3 size: 15 residues. Germline V gives CDR1 WSHSY, CDR2 SAAADI. This chain's CDR3 is CASSARDRGPIEQYF. The CDR3 DNA sequence: TGCGCCAGCAGTGCCCGGGACAGGGGCCCTATAGAGCAGTACTTC.

This clone was detected once. This chain connects TRBV20-1 to TRBJ2-7; unclear D gene. The V gene lost 5 bases and the J gene lost 2 bases, with 7 bases spanning the gap. This CDR3 spans 11 amino acids. Germline V gene data show CDR1 as DFQATT and CDR2 as SNEGSKA (reference sequence). The CDR3 bases are TGCAGTGCTCGTTTAACCTACGAGCAGTACTTC. This codes for CSARLTYEQYF.

The rearrangement links TRBV5-1 to TRBJ2-7; 8 nucleotides align to TRBD1. There are 13 residues in the CDR3. V was clipped by 4 bases and J by 9 bases; unmatched bases: 9. The germline CDR1 and CDR2 sequences are SGHRS and YFSETQ. CDR3 loop: CASSHQGADWQYF. CDR3 bases: TGCGCCAGCAGCCACCAGGGGGCAGATTGGCAGTACTTC.

The V and J genes are TRBV9 and TRBJ1-1; a weak D match, TRBD1 (5 bases). Per germline, CDR1 SGDLS and CDR2 YYNGEE. CDR3 length: 15 amino acids. Trimming removed 4 bases at V and 6 bases at J, with 19 bases between. The chain's CDR3 is CASSTGGGVGSEAFF. The CDR3 nucleotides are TGTGCCAGCAGCACGGGGGGAGGGGTCGGCTCTGAAGCTTTCTTT.